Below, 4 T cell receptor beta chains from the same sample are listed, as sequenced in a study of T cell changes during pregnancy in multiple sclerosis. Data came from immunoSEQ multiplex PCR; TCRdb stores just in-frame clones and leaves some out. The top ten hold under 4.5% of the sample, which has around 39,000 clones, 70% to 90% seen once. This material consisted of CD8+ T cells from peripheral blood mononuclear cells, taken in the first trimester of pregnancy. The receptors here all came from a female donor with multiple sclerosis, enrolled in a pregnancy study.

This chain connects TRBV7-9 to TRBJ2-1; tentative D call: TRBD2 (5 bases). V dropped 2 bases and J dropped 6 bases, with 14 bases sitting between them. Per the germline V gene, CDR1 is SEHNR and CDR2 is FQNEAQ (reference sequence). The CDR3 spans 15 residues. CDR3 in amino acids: CASSLYGVMGNEQFF. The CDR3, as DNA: TGTGCCAGCAGCTTATACGGGGTTATGGGCAATGAGCAGTTCTTC.

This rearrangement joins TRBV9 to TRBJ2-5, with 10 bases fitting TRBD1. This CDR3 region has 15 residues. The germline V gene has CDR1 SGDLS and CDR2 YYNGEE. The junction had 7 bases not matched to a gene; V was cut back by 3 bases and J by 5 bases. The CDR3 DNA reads TGTGCCAGCAGCGACCGACAGGGGGCAATGGAGACCCAGTACTTC. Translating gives CASSDRQGAMETQYF.

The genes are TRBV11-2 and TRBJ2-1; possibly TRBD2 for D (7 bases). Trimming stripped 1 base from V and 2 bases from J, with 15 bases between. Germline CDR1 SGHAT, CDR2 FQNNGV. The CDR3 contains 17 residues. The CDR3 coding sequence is TGTGCCAGCAGCTTAGTGTGGGGGGGCACAACCTACAATGAGCAGTTCTTC. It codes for CASSLVWGGTTYNEQFF.

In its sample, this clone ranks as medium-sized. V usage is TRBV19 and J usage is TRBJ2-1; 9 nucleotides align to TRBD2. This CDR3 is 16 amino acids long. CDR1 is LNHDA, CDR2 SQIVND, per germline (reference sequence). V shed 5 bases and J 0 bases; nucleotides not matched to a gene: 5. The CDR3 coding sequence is TGTGCCAGTAGTCTCCAAGCGGGGGGCTCCTACAATGAGCAGTTCTTC. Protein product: CASSLQAGGSYNEQFF.